A single sample is the source of the 17 T cell receptor beta chains below, sequenced in a study of long-term antiretroviral therapy in people with HIV. Researchers report immunoSEQ v3.0 was run at survey level. The assay was immunoSEQ multiplex PCR, and TCRdb's table has in-frame clones only and misses some. The sample carries over 30,000 clones, roughly 97% recorded once. The source was unsorted PBMCs, collected 6.9 years after starting antiretroviral therapy. The receptors derive from a man aged 25-40 years with HIV.

Regarding this clone: One junction end disagrees with the germline gene, perhaps due to a read error. The CDR3 nucleotides read TGCGCCAGCAGCAAAGAGCAGGGGAGGTTGGAGACCCAGTACTTC. This translates into CASSKEQGRLETQYF. The V and J genes are TRBV4-3 and TRBJ2-5; tentatively, D is TRBD1 or TRBD2 (6 bases each). Germline CDR1 is LGHNA and CDR2 is YSLEER. The CDR3 runs 15 residues.

The chain uses TRBV7-2 and TRBJ2-7; D is possibly TRBD1 or TRBD2 (6 bases each). Germline values: CDR1 SGHTA, CDR2 FQGNSA. The CDR3 sequence is 13 residues long. The V end was cut by 5 bases, the J end by 6 bases, with 14 bases between. CDR3 DNA: TGTGCCAGCAGCCCGGGGGCAGGTGGCGAGCAGTACTTC. Its protein product is CASSPGAGGEQYF. Complete variable domain (other parts from reference TRBV7-2 and TRBJ2-7): GAGVSQSPSNKVTEKGKDVELRCDPISGHTALYWYRQSLGQGLEFLIYFQGNSAPDKSGLPSDRFSAERTGGSVSTLTIQRTQQEDSAVYLCASSPGAGGEQYFGPGTRLTVT.

This chain links TRBV6-6 with TRBJ2-7; D is ambiguous. The germline V gene has CDR1 MNHNY and CDR2 SVGAGI (reference sequence). Trimming pared 2 bases from V and 4 bases from J, leaving 12 bases between. The CDR3 has 14 amino acids. The CDR3 sequence: CASSYVSKEYEQYF. The CDR3 DNA reads as TGTGCCAGCAGTTACGTGTCAAAGGAATACGAGCAGTACTTC.

The V call is TRBV19, the J call TRBJ1-2, with 9 bases fitting TRBD1. The CDR3 is 13 amino acids. J was trimmed by 4 bases and V by 8 bases; bases with no gene match: 5. The germline V gene has CDR1 LNHDA and CDR2 SQIVND (reference sequence). Here the CDR3 reads CASLGQGLYGYTF. The CDR3, as DNA: TGTGCCAGTTTGGGACAGGGTCTCTATGGCTACACCTTC.

This chain joins TRBV7-8 and TRBJ1-2, with D possibly being TRBD1 (5 bases). Trimming took 5 bases from V and 6 from J, leaving 10 bases between them. The germline V gene encodes CDR1 SGHVS and CDR2 FQNEAQ. The CDR3 has 12 residues. The CDR3 reads CASSPLGDGYTF. In DNA, the CDR3 is TGTGCCAGCAGCCCGCTGGGGGATGGCTACACCTTC.

V is TRBV27 and J is TRBJ2-7; D is perhaps TRBD1 or TRBD2 (6 bases each). The germline V and J ends were trimmed by 6 bases and 6 bases, with 21 bases remaining between them. This CDR3 region has 15 residues. Germline assignment: CDR1 MNHEY and CDR2 SMNVEV (reference sequence). The CDR3 here is CASSKFWTEGGEQYF. Here the CDR3 DNA reads TGTGCCAGCAGCAAATTTTGGACCGAGGGGGGCGAGCAGTACTTC.

This clone has only one observation. The rearrangement uses TRBV4-1 and TRBJ1-2, with 8 positions matching TRBD1. This CDR3 has 16 amino acids. The trim removed 1 base at V and 3 bases at J, leaving 7 bases unmatched. Germline V gene data show CDR1 as MGHRA and CDR2 as YSYEKL. The CDR3 region has the DNA TGCGCCAGCAGCCAAGGGGAACGACAGGGGCACTATGGCTACACCTTC. It yields the protein CASSQGERQGHYGYTF.

The chain has TRBV7-8 and TRBJ2-7; the D gene is possibly TRBD1 (6 bases). Germline loops: CDR1 SGHVS, CDR2 FQNEAQ. The CDR3 is made up of 14 amino acids. Trimming took 4 bases from V and 5 from J, leaving 15 bases between them. The CDR3, as DNA: TGTGCCAGCAGCTACCCCGGACAGTACAACGAGCAGTACTTC. Amino acid sequence: CASSYPGQYNEQYF.

The V call is TRBV2, the J call TRBJ2-5, with 9 bases lining up with TRBD2. This CDR3 has 16 residues. V was pared by 5 bases and J by 2 bases, with 9 bases of the junction left unmatched. Germline V lookup: CDR1 SNHLY, CDR2 FYNNEI. For the CDR3, the DNA is TGTGCCAGCAGTCCCATCCACCTAGCGGGGCAAGAGACCCAGTACTTC. Protein product: CASSPIHLAGQETQYF.

The chain couples TRBV18 to TRBJ2-7; possible D gene TRBD2, 5 bases. The V gene lost 4 bases and the J gene lost 5 bases, with 24 bases spanning the gap. Germline V gene sequence: CDR1 KGHSH, CDR2 LQKENI. The length of the CDR3 is 17 residues. The CDR3 loop is CASSLSLFEGTRNEQYF. The CDR3 bases are TGTGCCAGCTCACTCTCGTTGTTCGAGGGAACACGGAACGAGCAGTACTTC.

V gene TRBV2 combines with J gene TRBJ1-1; D unresolved. With 6 bases removed from V and 0 bases from J, the gap between germline ends came to 17 bases. Germline values: CDR1 SNHLY, CDR2 FYNNEI. The CDR3 has 16 amino acids. The CDR3 is CASSLLVRGMNTEAFF. The CDR3 nucleotides read TGTGCCAGCAGCCTCCTCGTACGGGGTATGAACACTGAAGCTTTCTTT.

The chain couples TRBV7-2 to TRBJ2-1, with TRBD2 matching over 11 bases. Looked up from germline, CDR1 is SGHTA and CDR2 is FQGNSA. This CDR3 region has 15 residues. Germline trimming cut 1 base from V and 10 bases from J; bases unmatched to any gene: 6. CDR3 amino acids: CASSLGLAGGLEQFF. The CDR3 region has the DNA TGTGCCAGCAGCTTAGGTTTAGCGGGGGGGCTGGAGCAGTTCTTC.

This chain uses TRBV2 with TRBJ2-3, with TRBD2 matching 7 bases. Trimming took 8 bases from V and 0 from J; bases not matched to a gene: 11. Germline V gives CDR1 SNHLY, CDR2 FYNNEI. This CDR3 has 16 amino acids. CDR3 residues: CASLVGGGGSTDTQYF. CDR3 sequence (DNA): TGTGCCAGCCTGGTCGGAGGCGGGGGAAGCACAGATACGCAGTATTTT.

V usage is TRBV4-3 and J usage is TRBJ2-5; 10 bases agree with TRBD1. Germline V gene data show CDR1 as LGHNA and CDR2 as YSLEER. The trim removed 0 bases at V and 3 bases at J, leaving 7 bases unmatched. This CDR3 is 17 amino acids long. The CDR3 DNA reads as TGCGCCAGCAGCCAAGATCCTGCCGGGACAGGGGAAGAGACCCAGTACTTC. Translating it yields CASSQDPAGTGEETQYF.

The chain carries TRBV20-1 and TRBJ2-7, with a weak D call TRBD2 (5 bases). Per the germline V gene, CDR1 is DFQATT and CDR2 is SNEGSKA (reference sequence). The CDR3 has 11 amino acids. The V end was cut by 5 bases, the J end by 4 bases, with 9 bases between. In DNA, the CDR3 is TGCAGTGCTTTTATAGCGTACGAGCAGTACTTC. Encoded protein: CSAFIAYEQYF.

The rearrangement uses TRBV19 and TRBJ1-2, with D perhaps TRBD1 (5 bases). This CDR3 is built from 16 residues. From germline, CDR1 is LNHDA and CDR2 SQIVND (reference sequence). V shed 5 bases and J shed 5 bases, with 21 bases lying between them. CDR3 nucleotides: TGTGCCAGTAGTCCGCCTAGTCGCAGGGCTGGATATGGCTACACCTTC. As protein: CASSPPSRRAGYGYTF.

This chain links TRBV19 with TRBJ2-7; TRBD1 matches at 7 bases. CDR3 length: 16 residues. Germline CDR1 and CDR2: LNHDA and SQIVND (reference sequence). After removal of 3 bases from V and 4 bases from J, the junction contained 12 bases not matched to a gene. The CDR3 is CASSMAPGQPQYEQYF. The CDR3 DNA reads TGTGCCAGTAGTATGGCGCCGGGACAGCCCCAATACGAGCAGTACTTC.